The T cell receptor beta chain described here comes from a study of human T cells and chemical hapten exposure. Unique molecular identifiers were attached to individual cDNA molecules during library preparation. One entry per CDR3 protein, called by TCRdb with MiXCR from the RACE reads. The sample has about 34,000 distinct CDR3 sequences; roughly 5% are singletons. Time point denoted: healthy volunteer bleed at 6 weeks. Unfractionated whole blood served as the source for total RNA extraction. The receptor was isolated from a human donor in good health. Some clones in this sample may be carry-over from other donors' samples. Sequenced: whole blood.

The CDR3 DNA is TGTGCCATCAGTGAGCCTAAGACAGGGAAATATGCAACTAATGAAAAACTGTTTTTT. Its translation: CAISEPKTGKYATNEKLFF. The V gene is TRBV10-3, the J gene TRBJ1-4; 7 bases map to TRBD1. CDR1 is ENHRY and CDR2 is SYGVKD in the germline V gene. This CDR3 has 19 residues. With 2 bases clipped from V and 0 bases from J, the junction kept 12 bases outside the gene matches.